This TCR beta chain was obtained from a study of human T cells and chemical hapten exposure. Study in general: Patch tests of 0.01% DPC on the upper back were read at 6 days.

Concerning this clonotype: What it binds is unknown.

Study-wide points: Expanded TCRs clustered into significantly more large CDR3 similarity groups than controls, the analysis revealed.

In TCRdb, the RACE reads were re-called with MiXCR into one record per CDR3 protein. Altogether 110,000 or so distinct CDR3 sequences are present, nearly 35% being singletons, with the ten largest covering less than 3%. Time point reported: patch test 3, about 24 weeks after DPC sensitization. Treatment of the sample: therapeutic diphenylcyclopropenone sensitization with weekly scalp DPC. The sequence was obtained from a man between 35 and 55 years old with alopecia areata. Some clones in this sample may be carry-over from other donors' samples. Source: whole blood, taken in connection with sensitization to the hapten diphenylcyclopropenone (DPC).

The chain's CDR3 is CASNRGHRNNSPLHF. The CDR3 DNA is TGTGCCAGCAACAGAGGACACAGAAATAATTCACCCCTCCACTTT. The rearrangement links TRBV7-9 to TRBJ1-6, with a possible D match to TRBD1 (5 bases). The V gene lost 7 bases and the J gene lost 5 bases, with 15 bases spanning the gap. The length of the CDR3 is 15 residues. Germline V lookup: CDR1 SEHNR, CDR2 FQNEAQ (reference sequence). The entire variable domain, with the rest obtained from reference TRBV7-9 and TRBJ1-6, is as follows: DTGVSQNPRHKITKRGQNVTFRCDPISEHNRLYWYRQTLGQGPEFLTYFQNEAQLEKSRLLSDRFSAERPKGSFSTLEIQRTEQGDSAMYLCASNRGHRNNSPLHFGNGTRLTVT.